What follows are 12 T cell receptor beta chains derived from one specimen sequenced in a study of human T cells and chemical hapten exposure. From the 5' RACE reads, TCRdb called clonotypes with MiXCR, one entry per CDR3 protein. The repertoire holds fewer than 150,000 distinct CDR3 sequences, with approximately 20% as singletons. Researchers extracted total RNA from unfractionated whole blood. The receptors were sampled from a human donor in good health.

The chain is built from TRBV29-1 and TRBJ2-3, with TRBD2 matching 9 bases. Germline V gene lookup returns CDR1 SQVTM and CDR2 ANQGSEA. The J segment lost 4 bases and the V segment lost 7 bases, leaving 15 bases of the junction unmatched. The CDR3 extends over 16 amino acids. The CDR3 is CSATGTSLLIPDTQYF. CDR3 nucleotide sequence: TGCAGCGCTACCGGGACTAGCCTGTTGATTCCAGATACGCAGTATTTT.

This rearrangement joins TRBV7-2 to TRBJ2-3; D unresolved. The length of the CDR3 is 11 residues. Germline V lookup: CDR1 SGHTA, CDR2 FQGNSA. V lost 7 bases, J lost 3 bases, and 5 bases lay in between. The CDR3 sequence: CASTWTDTQYF. DNA for the CDR3: TGTGCCAGCACCTGGACAGATACGCAGTATTTT.

This clonotype was recorded a few times. The chain couples TRBV28 to TRBJ2-3; TRBD1 is a possible D gene (6 bases). This CDR3 is 15 amino acids long. Germline V gene lookup returns CDR1 MDHEN and CDR2 SYDVKM. V lost 3 bases and J lost 8, with 18 bases in between. In nucleotides, the CDR3 is TGTGCCAGCAGTTTCCCCGGGGCCGGCAGGGGTACGCAGTATTTT. Residues: CASSFPGAGRGTQYF. Full variable domain (remainder filled in from reference TRBV28 and TRBJ2-3): DVKVTQSSRYLVKRTGEKVFLECVQDMDHENMFWYRQDPGLGLRLIYFSYDVKMKEKGDIPEGYSVSREKKERFSLILESASTNQTSMYLCASSFPGAGRGTQYFGPGTRLTVL.

This chain connects TRBV5-1 to TRBJ2-1; 9 nucleotides match TRBD2. The CDR3 covers 16 residues. The trim removed 5 bases at V and 0 bases at J, leaving 6 bases unmatched. From germline, CDR1 is SGHRS and CDR2 YFSETQ. The CDR3 DNA sequence: TGCGCCAGCAGGGGGCGGGAGGGGAGCTCCTACAATGAGCAGTTCTTC. Amino acids: CASRGREGSSYNEQFF.

The CDR3 region is CASFGQASSSGANVLTF. CDR3 in DNA: TGTGCCAGCTTCGGACAGGCCAGTAGCTCTGGGGCCAACGTCCTGACTTTC. The chain has TRBV2 and TRBJ2-6; 7 positions match TRBD1. CDR3 length: 17 amino acids. After removal of 8 bases from V and 0 bases from J, the junction contained 10 bases not matched to a gene. CDR1 and CDR2 from the germline V gene are SNHLY and FYNNEI.

This clonotype appeared a few times. The V call is TRBV9, the J call TRBJ2-7; TRBD2 aligns across 8 bases. The CDR3 runs 15 residues. Germline V CDR1 and CDR2: SGDLS, YYNGEE. V was clipped by 4 bases and J by 5 bases; unmatched bases: 11. The CDR3 nucleotides are TGTGCCAGCAGCCCCCAGAGCGGGAGTGAGGACGAGCAGTACTTC. Translated: CASSPQSGSEDEQYF.

This chain links TRBV7-8 with TRBJ2-7; D is perhaps TRBD2 (5 bases). Trimming took 8 bases from V and 5 from J, leaving 22 bases between them. This CDR3 comprises 15 residues. CDR1 and CDR2 (germline): SGHVS, FQNEAQ. The DNA of the CDR3 is TGTGCCAGCTGTCCGACTAAACTAGTACTGGACGAGCAGTACTTC. Translating it yields CASCPTKLVLDEQYF.

This clonotype was observed a few times. The rearrangement uses TRBV7-2 and TRBJ2-1; D gene uncertain. This CDR3 spans 13 amino acids. CDR1 and CDR2 (germline): SGHTA, FQGNSA. With 1 base removed from V and 10 bases from J, the gap between germline ends came to 11 bases. In nucleotides, the CDR3 is TGTGCCAGCAGCTTAGGGCTCCCGGAGGAGCAGTTCTTC. Its translation: CASSLGLPEEQFF.

Only a few counts were recorded for this clonotype. V usage is TRBV12-3 or TRBV12-4 and J usage is TRBJ1-2; D is uncertain. Trimming pared 5 bases from V and 1 base from J, leaving 8 bases between. The CDR3 contains 13 residues. In DNA form, the CDR3 reads TGTGCCAGCAGTCTACCATTTAACTATGGCTACACCTTC. It translates to CASSLPFNYGYTF.

This clonotype was counted between two and nine times. The rearrangement uses TRBV10-3 and TRBJ2-7; 7 nucleotides match TRBD1. In germline, CDR1 is ENHRY, CDR2 SYGVKD. This CDR3 comprises 13 residues. V lost 5 bases, J lost 1 base, and 2 bases stayed unmatched. CDR3 sequence (DNA): TGTGCCATCAGTCAGGGGGATTCCTACGAGCAGTACTTC. As protein: CAISQGDSYEQYF.

This clonotype was detected only a few times. The V and J genes are TRBV5-8 and TRBJ2-5; D assignment may be TRBD1 or TRBD2 (6 bases each). The ends were cut back, 4 bases at V and 4 bases at J, with 20 bases in the middle. The CDR3 has 16 amino acids. CDR1 and CDR2 (germline): SGHTS, YDEGEE. CDR3 sequence (DNA): TGTGCCAGCAGCGGGGTTTTTCCGGAGGGGGTAGAGACCCAGTACTTC. Translating it yields CASSGVFPEGVETQYF.

This clonotype showed up just a few times. The CDR3 DNA follows: TGCGCCAGCAGCCAAGGACAGTTTAATGAAAAACTGTTTTTT. Protein: CASSQGQFNEKLFF. V is TRBV4-1 and J is TRBJ1-4; tentatively, D is TRBD1 (5 bases). The CDR3 spans 14 residues. In germline, CDR1 is MGHRA, CDR2 YSYEKL. V was clipped by 1 base and J by 4 bases, with 7 bases between them.